The 28 T cell receptor beta chains given below trace back to one sample, sequenced in a study of blood T cells in healthy people across ages (dated by TCRdb to between 2015 and 2017). The library relied on 5' RACE. Reads for this sample came from an Illumina HiSeq 2500. The second PCR ran for about 6 to 12 cycles and used a J-beta primer mix along with a sample-barcoded 5' primer. The public sequencing data were trimmed at Q25 with fastp and processed into clonotypes with MiXCR by TCRdb, which kept only in-frame beta chains. Each CDR3 protein gets just one entry, which takes the most common genes and DNA from the rows behind it. Across this sample there are fewer than 1,000,000 distinct CDR3 sequences, with 40% to 50% seen only once. The ten largest clonotypes hold about 19% of the sample. The sample taken for sequencing was blood. These receptors all come from a man aged 55 to 70 in good health.

The chain has TRBV6-2 or TRBV6-3 and TRBJ2-1, with 9 bases that match TRBD1. The CDR3 is 16 residues long. Germline lookup yields CDR1 MNHEY and CDR2 SVGEGT. Trimming cost V 7 bases and J 5 bases; bases outside gene matches: 12. This CDR3 is CASTLTEDRGHNEQFF. CDR3 sequence (DNA): TGTGCCAGCACCCTTACGGAGGACAGGGGACACAATGAGCAGTTCTTC.

This chain links TRBV29-1 with TRBJ1-2; 7 bases align to TRBD1. The CDR3 is 12 amino acids. The V gene's germline CDR1 is SQVTM and CDR2 ANQGSEA. The trim removed 2 bases at V and 8 bases at J, leaving 5 bases unmatched. The chain's CDR3 is CSVEKRGRGYTF. The CDR3 DNA reads TGCAGCGTTGAAAAGAGGGGGCGAGGCTACACCTTC.

The chain recombines TRBV4-1 with TRBJ2-3; TRBD1 agrees at 8 bases. The trim removed 4 bases at V and 1 base at J, leaving 4 bases unmatched. CDR1 MGHRA and CDR2 YSYEKL come from the germline V gene. The CDR3 length is 15 residues. The DNA for the CDR3 is TGCGCCAGCAGCCCCCCGGGACAGGGCACAGATACGCAGTATTTT. Encoded protein: CASSPPGQGTDTQYF.

This clonotype turned up a few times. The chain recombines TRBV20-1 with TRBJ2-7; the match to TRBD1 covers 7 bases. The CDR3 loop spans 13 amino acids. Germline CDR1 is DFQATT and CDR2 is SNEGSKA (reference sequence). V was clipped by 6 bases and J by 5 bases; unmatched bases: 10. The CDR3 loop reads CSAKKTGSHEQYF. The CDR3 bases are TGCAGTGCCAAGAAGACAGGGTCCCACGAGCAGTACTTC.

The V call is TRBV3-1, the J call TRBJ1-5, with D maybe TRBD1 (5 bases). CDR1 and CDR2 (germline): LGHDT, YNNKEL (reference sequence). Trimming left V 2 bases short and J 6 bases short, with 20 bases between. This CDR3 has 17 amino acids. The DNA for the CDR3 is TGTGCCAGCAGCCAAATGACGGGACCGGGGAGAGGTCAGCCCCAGCATTTT. The encoded protein is CASSQMTGPGRGQPQHF.

The genes are TRBV20-1 and TRBJ2-7, with 7 bases matching TRBD2. Germline CDR1 and CDR2: DFQATT and SNEGSKA (reference sequence). CDR3 length: 15 residues. The junction had 8 bases not matched to a gene; V was cut back by 3 bases and J by 0 bases. The CDR3 loop reads CSARALAVSSYEQYF. Here the CDR3 DNA reads TGCAGTGCTAGGGCGCTAGCGGTGAGCTCCTACGAGCAGTACTTC.

V gene TRBV7-2 combines with J gene TRBJ2-3; D call uncertain. Per the germline V gene, CDR1 is SGHTA and CDR2 is FQGNSA. V was cut by 5 bases and J by 4 bases, with 13 bases left in between. The CDR3 runs 14 residues. The CDR3 protein is CASSPGLVADTQYF. CDR3 in DNA: TGTGCCAGCAGCCCAGGTCTGGTGGCAGATACGCAGTATTTT.

This sequence joins TRBV10-2 and TRBJ1-1; the D gene is possibly TRBD1 (5 bases). V gave up 3 bases and J gave up 4 bases, with 15 bases separating them. The CDR3 is 15 residues long. Germline CDR1 is WSHSY and CDR2 is SAAADI. The DNA of the CDR3 is TGCGCCAGCAGTGATTCACCGGGGGGAACCACTGAAGCTTTCTTT. The encoded protein is CASSDSPGGTTEAFF.

This clonotype was recorded a few times. The chain employs TRBV5-1 and TRBJ1-1, with 10 bases matching TRBD1. CDR1 and CDR2 from the germline V gene are SGHRS and YFSETQ. After removal of 3 bases from V and 7 bases from J, the junction contained 0 bases not matched to a gene. CDR3 size: 12 residues. The CDR3 sequence: CASSWDRGEAFF. CDR3 bases: TGCGCCAGCAGCTGGGACAGGGGTGAAGCTTTCTTT. Full variable domain (rest looked up from reference TRBV5-1 and TRBJ1-1): KAGVTQTPRYLIKTRGQQVTLSCSPISGHRSVSWYQQTPGQGLQFLFEYFSETQRNKGNFPGRFSGRQFSNSRSEMNVSTLELGDSALYLCASSWDRGEAFFGQGTRLTVV.

This clonotype was counted a few times. The chain has TRBV29-1 and TRBJ2-5; 10 nucleotides align to TRBD2. The CDR3 is 13 residues long. Germline values: CDR1 SQVTM, CDR2 ANQGSEA. V trimming: 4 bases; J trimming: 11 bases; junction bases outside the gene matches: 10. The DNA of the CDR3 is TGCAGCGTTGGGGGACTAGCGAACAATGAGCAGTACTTC. Its protein product is CSVGGLANNEQYF.

This chain connects TRBV12-3 or TRBV12-4 to TRBJ2-6, with 7 bases matching TRBD1. CDR3 size: 14 residues. The J segment lost 0 bases and the V segment lost 11 bases, leaving 4 bases of the junction unmatched. The CDR3 bases are TGTGCCGGACAGGCGTCCTCTGGGGCCAACGTCCTGACTTTC. Translation: CAGQASSGANVLTF.

The gene calls are TRBV5-1 and TRBJ2-7; possible D gene TRBD2, 6 bases. The CDR3 has 15 amino acids. Trimming removed 2 bases at V and 3 bases at J, with 15 bases between. The germline gives CDR1 SGHRS, CDR2 YFSETQ. The CDR3 spells CASSFRPSVDYEQYF. In DNA form, the CDR3 reads TGCGCCAGCAGCTTCAGACCTAGCGTAGACTACGAGCAGTACTTC.

This chain joins TRBV6-2 or TRBV6-3 and TRBJ2-6; D unclear. The V gene's germline CDR1 is MNHEY and CDR2 SVGEGT. Trimming shortened V by 3 bases and J by 1 base, and 10 bases separated the two germline ends. This CDR3 is built from 16 residues. In DNA form, the CDR3 reads TGTGCCAGCAGTTATCGGGTGTTGTCTGGGGCCAACGTCCTGACTTTC. Protein sequence: CASSYRVLSGANVLTF.

The V gene is TRBV14, the J gene TRBJ2-1; 7 nucleotides line up with TRBD1. Trimming at V came to 4 bases and at J to 13 bases, leaving 10 bases not matched to a gene. This CDR3 spans 13 amino acids. Germline values: CDR1 SGHDN, CDR2 FVKESK. The CDR3 here is CASSPDRRETQFF. DNA for the CDR3: TGTGCCAGCAGCCCGGACAGGAGAGAGACCCAGTTCTTC.

The chain carries TRBV9 and TRBJ2-7, with 9 bases that match TRBD1. CDR3 size: 14 residues. Germline V gene lookup returns CDR1 SGDLS and CDR2 YYNGEE. With V trimmed by 2 bases and J by 5 bases, 5 bases remained unmatched. The CDR3 DNA reads as TGTGCCAGCAGCGTTGCGGGACAGGGACACGAGCAGTACTTC. This sequence encodes CASSVAGQGHEQYF.

This clonotype turned up a few times. The chain uses TRBV7-9 and TRBJ1-1; 8 nucleotides line up with TRBD1. Germline CDR1 reads SEHNR; CDR2 reads FQNEAQ (reference sequence). CDR3 length equals 14 residues. V was pared by 6 bases and J by 3 bases, with 6 bases of the junction left unmatched. The CDR3 sequence is CASRTGDGDTEAFF. In DNA, the CDR3 is TGTGCCAGCAGGACAGGGGATGGGGACACTGAAGCTTTCTTT. The full variable domain, its missing parts supplied by reference TRBV7-9 and TRBJ1-1, is DTGVSQNPRHKITKRGQNVTFRCDPISEHNRLYWYRQTLGQGPEFLTYFQNEAQLEKSRLLSDRFSAERPKGSFSTLEIQRTEQGDSAMYLCASRTGDGDTEAFFGQGTRLTVV.

A few counts support this clonotype. The chain is built from TRBV10-3 and TRBJ1-5; D unclear. Trimming cost V 2 bases and J 5 bases, with 7 bases left between them. Germline CDR1 ENHRY, CDR2 SYGVKD. CDR3 length equals 13 residues. The CDR3 loop reads CAISEGEHQPQHF. The CDR3 DNA is TGTGCCATCAGTGAGGGGGAGCATCAGCCCCAGCATTTT.

The chain uses TRBV29-1 and TRBJ2-3; 7 bases map to TRBD2. This CDR3 has 15 amino acids. Trimming cost V 4 bases and J 1 base; bases outside gene matches: 8. Germline V gives CDR1 SQVTM, CDR2 ANQGSEA. CDR3 amino acids: CSVGNTGGRTDTQYF. The CDR3 DNA is TGCAGCGTTGGGAATACGGGGGGTCGCACAGATACGCAGTATTTT.

V is TRBV5-1 and J is TRBJ2-7; TRBD1 agrees at 7 bases. V gave up 0 bases and J gave up 5 bases; unmatched junction bases: 8. Germline CDR1 reads SGHRS; CDR2 reads YFSETQ. The length of the CDR3 is 15 residues. CDR3 sequence reads: CASSLGQGLGDEQYF. In DNA, the CDR3 is TGCGCCAGCAGCTTGGGACAGGGATTGGGGGACGAGCAGTACTTC. Full variable domain (missing parts from reference TRBV5-1 and TRBJ2-7): KAGVTQTPRYLIKTRGQQVTLSCSPISGHRSVSWYQQTPGQGLQFLFEYFSETQRNKGNFPGRFSGRQFSNSRSEMNVSTLELGDSALYLCASSLGQGLGDEQYFGPGTRLTVT.

This chain links TRBV5-1 with TRBJ2-7, with D tentatively TRBD1 or TRBD2 (5 bases each). V lost 5 bases and J 4 bases, leaving 19 bases between the germline ends. The CDR3 length is 15 residues. CDR1 is SGHRS and CDR2 is YFSETQ in the germline V gene. CDR3 sequence (DNA): TGCGCCAGCAGGAAAGGGACCGTGGAGCTATACGAGCAGTACTTC. Translated, it gives CASRKGTVELYEQYF. Full variable domain (rest looked up from reference TRBV5-1 and TRBJ2-7): KAGVTQTPRYLIKTRGQQVTLSCSPISGHRSVSWYQQTPGQGLQFLFEYFSETQRNKGNFPGRFSGRQFSNSRSEMNVSTLELGDSALYLCASRKGTVELYEQYFGPGTRLTVT.

Remarks on this clonotype: A read error may produce the germline difference seen at one junction end. The chain combines TRBV20-1 with TRBJ2-1, with D maybe TRBD1 (6 bases). This CDR3 has 18 amino acids. CDR1 DFQATT and CDR2 SNEGSKA come from the germline V gene (reference sequence). DNA of the CDR3: TGCAGTACTAGACACCGGGACAAGTTATTGGGCTCCTACAATGAGCAGTTCTTC. Translated: CSTRHRDKLLGSYNEQFF.

Concerning this clonotype itself: This sequence may be a read error, since a much larger clone differs from it by one base. A read error is likely, as this CDR3 ends without the conserved phenylalanine or tryptophan. As DNA, the CDR3 is TGTGCCAGCAGTCCCGGAAGCAGTGCATTGAACACTGAAGCTTTCGTT. This codes for CASSPGSSALNTEAFV. The chain links TRBV11-2 to TRBJ1-1; no reliable D call. This CDR3 is built from 16 residues. V was cut by 6 bases and J by 0 bases, with 17 bases left in between. CDR1 and CDR2 from the germline V gene are SGHAT and FQNNGV.

This clonotype appeared many times. V gene TRBV18 combines with J gene TRBJ2-3, with 8 bases aligning to TRBD2. CDR1 is KGHSH, CDR2 LQKENI, per germline. This CDR3 region has 16 residues. Trimming at V came to 5 bases and at J to 3 bases, leaving 10 bases not matched to a gene. DNA of the CDR3: TGTGCCAGCTCATCTCGACGGCGGGGGGAAACAGATACGCAGTATTTT. Protein product: CASSSRRRGETDTQYF.

The chain recombines TRBV7-6 with TRBJ2-6; no reliable D call. The CDR3 is 17 amino acids. The V and J ends lost 5 bases and 0 bases respectively, with 14 bases between them. From germline, CDR1 is SGHVS and CDR2 FNYEAQ. Here the CDR3 DNA reads TGTGCCAGCAGCCCCCAGGATCTTATCTCTGGGGCCAACGTCCTGACTTTC. This codes for CASSPQDLISGANVLTF.

The chain joins TRBV2 to TRBJ1-5; a possible D gene is TRBD1 (5 bases). V dropped 2 bases and J dropped 4 bases, with 9 bases sitting between them. The CDR3 totals 14 residues. Germline V gene data show CDR1 as SNHLY and CDR2 as FYNNEI. The CDR3 spells CASSEQGRNQPQHF. The CDR3 DNA reads TGTGCCAGCAGTGAACAGGGCCGGAATCAGCCCCAGCATTTT.

In its sample, this clonotype was seen a few times. The V and J genes are TRBV7-9 and TRBJ2-3, with D perhaps assigned TRBD1 or TRBD2 (5 bases each). Germline V CDR1 and CDR2: SEHNR, FQNEAQ (reference sequence). This CDR3 comprises 16 residues. V was pared by 4 bases and J by 0 bases, with 14 bases between. Here the CDR3 DNA reads TGTGCCAGCAGCTCCCGTATAAGGGACAGCACAGATACGCAGTATTTT. This gives the protein CASSSRIRDSTDTQYF.

V usage is TRBV2 and J usage is TRBJ1-6; unclear D gene. This CDR3 has 17 amino acids. CDR1 and CDR2 from the germline V gene are SNHLY and FYNNEI. V was pared by 1 base and J by 2 bases, with 12 bases between. CDR3: CASSEEKGVAYNSPLHF. For the CDR3, the DNA is TGTGCCAGCAGTGAAGAAAAGGGAGTAGCCTATAATTCACCCCTCCACTTT.

This clonotype was recorded many times. The rearrangement joins TRBV9 to TRBJ2-5, with D uncertain. Deletions cut 7 bases from V and 4 bases from J, with 23 bases between. The CDR3 is 16 residues long. Per the germline V gene, CDR1 is SGDLS and CDR2 is YYNGEE. Here the CDR3 reads CASVPARQKSLETQYF. The CDR3 DNA reads TGTGCCAGCGTTCCCGCTAGGCAGAAGAGCTTAGAGACCCAGTACTTC.